Below, 28 T cell receptor beta chains from the same sample are listed, as sequenced in a study of early T cells in non-severe SARS-CoV-2 infection. TCRdb re-derived calls from the 5' RACE reads in MiXCR, one entry per CDR3 protein. Seen here are tens of thousands of distinct CDR3 sequences, under 7% observed once, and the top ten hold about 5.5%. Input material: whole blood. The receptors were gathered from an adult who was a healthcare worker with PCR-confirmed SARS-CoV-2 infection or an uninfected control (not recorded which).

This clonotype was detected a few times. The CDR3 DNA reads TGCAGTGCTACCAAGGAGGGGACTTTTTCCTACGAGCAGTACTTC. Encoded protein: CSATKEGTFSYEQYF. This chain uses TRBV20-1 with TRBJ2-7; D possibly corresponds to TRBD2 (6 bases). Germline values: CDR1 DFQATT, CDR2 SNEGSKA (reference sequence). The CDR3 spans 15 residues. The germline V and J ends were trimmed by 4 bases and 1 base, with 17 bases remaining between them.

This clonotype was recorded many times. This CDR3 reads CASSVQGENEKLFF. The CDR3 DNA reads as TGTGCCAGCAGCGTTCAGGGGGAGAATGAAAAACTGTTTTTT. This chain links TRBV9 with TRBJ1-4, with 7 bases matching TRBD1. V shed 2 bases, J shed 5 bases, and the junction held 3 bases outside the gene matches. CDR1 and CDR2 from the germline V gene are SGDLS and YYNGEE. The CDR3 covers 14 residues.

The table lists this clonotype with many counts. The chain combines TRBV5-1 with TRBJ2-5, with 11 bases that match TRBD1. The germline V gene encodes CDR1 SGHRS and CDR2 YFSETQ. V lost 4 bases, J lost 2 bases, and 7 bases stayed unmatched. The CDR3 totals 16 residues. For the CDR3, the DNA is TGCGCCAGCAGCCCGGGACAGGGGGAACGTCAAGAGACCCAGTACTTC. Protein product: CASSPGQGERQETQYF.

This clonotype has a count of ten or more. The chain uses TRBV5-1 and TRBJ2-1, with D perhaps TRBD2 (5 bases). The CDR3 sequence is 15 residues long. The V end was cut by 1 base, the J end by 9 bases, with 17 bases between. Germline-derived CDR1 and CDR2 are SGHRS and YFSETQ. CDR3 DNA: TGCGCCAGCAGCTTGTCGCTACTAGGTCATGCTGAGCAGTTCTTC. Translated: CASSLSLLGHAEQFF.

This clonotype has only a few counts. The rearrangement uses TRBV7-2 and TRBJ2-3; D remains ambiguous. Germline CDR1 and CDR2: SGHTA and FQGNSA. The CDR3 runs to 13 residues. V lost 4 bases to trimming and J lost 6 bases, with 11 bases between them. DNA of the CDR3: TGTGCCAGCAGCTACCCTTCTACCGATACGCAGTATTTT. This codes for CASSYPSTDTQYF.

The sample holds a few counts of this clonotype. V and J are TRBV6-2 or TRBV6-3 and TRBJ2-2; TRBD1 matches at 8 bases. This CDR3 has 13 amino acids. After removal of 6 bases from V and 12 bases from J, the junction contained 9 bases not matched to a gene. In germline, CDR1 is MNHEY, CDR2 SVGEGT. The CDR3 loop reads CASRRPRQGKLFF. CDR3 bases: TGTGCCAGCAGACGACCCCGACAGGGGAAGCTGTTTTTT.

The genes are TRBV4-1 and TRBJ2-3; 14 nucleotides align to TRBD2. The V segment lost 0 bases and the J segment 5 bases; nucleotides outside the gene matches: 4. The germline CDR1 and CDR2 sequences are MGHRA and YSYEKL. This CDR3 region has 17 residues. For the CDR3, the DNA is TGCGCCAGCAGCCAAGAGGGGACTAGCGGGAGTCAAGATACGCAGTATTTT. Translation gives CASSQEGTSGSQDTQYF.

This clonotype showed up just a few times. This rearrangement joins TRBV20-1 to TRBJ2-7; tentatively, D is TRBD2 (6 bases). V was cut by 5 bases and J by 2 bases, with 16 bases left in between. Germline V CDR1 and CDR2: DFQATT, SNEGSKA (reference sequence). The CDR3 is 14 residues long. The CDR3 is CSAQNPSATYEQYF. The CDR3 DNA reads as TGCAGTGCTCAAAACCCTAGCGCTACCTACGAGCAGTACTTC.

This clonotype was seen ten or more times. The chain carries TRBV12-5 and TRBJ2-3; no firm D call. From germline, CDR1 is LGHNT and CDR2 FRNRAP. The V gene lost 4 bases and the J gene lost 10 bases, with 9 bases spanning the gap. This CDR3 comprises 11 residues. CDR3 region: CASGSSEAQYF. The CDR3 DNA follows: TGTGCTAGTGGTTCCTCCGAAGCGCAGTATTTT.

In its sample, this clonotype was seen many times. The chain employs TRBV5-1 and TRBJ2-3; a possible D gene is TRBD2 (5 bases). The CDR3 contains 13 residues. Per germline, CDR1 SGHRS and CDR2 YFSETQ. The V end lost 0 bases, the J end lost 5 bases, and 7 bases lay between the germline ends. The CDR3 nucleotides are TGCGCCAGCAGCTTGGAGCGGTTAGATACGCAGTATTTT. Translated, it gives CASSLERLDTQYF.

This clonotype came up many times. The J gene is TRBJ2-4, the V gene TRBV4-1; 10 nucleotides match TRBD2. The germline V gene encodes CDR1 MGHRA and CDR2 YSYEKL. The CDR3 has 19 residues. Losses at the gene ends were 1 base for V and 0 bases for J; bases not matched to a gene: 9. The CDR3 DNA follows: TGCGCCAGCAGCCAAGGGTTGATAGCGGGAGGATCAGCCAAAAACATTCAGTACTTC. Amino acid sequence: CASSQGLIAGGSAKNIQYF.

This clonotype was counted a few times. The chain recombines TRBV5-1 with TRBJ2-7, with D perhaps TRBD1 (6 bases). CDR3 length: 12 residues. V shed 2 bases and J shed 6 bases, with 9 bases lying between them. Germline-derived CDR1 and CDR2 are SGHRS and YFSETQ. The CDR3 spells CASSFNRAEQYF. The CDR3 DNA sequence: TGCGCCAGCAGCTTCAACAGGGCCGAGCAGTACTTC.

This clonotype turned up a few times. The V call is TRBV28, the J call TRBJ2-7, with a weak D call TRBD1 (6 bases). The CDR3 extends over 13 amino acids. Per germline, CDR1 MDHEN and CDR2 SYDVKM. Trimming cost V 2 bases and J 5 bases, with 10 bases left between them. The CDR3 bases are TGTGCCAGCAGTTTAACAGGGACACACGAGCAGTACTTC. Translation: CASSLTGTHEQYF.

In this sample, this clonotype turned up many times. This chain joins TRBV4-3 and TRBJ1-6, with D perhaps matching TRBD1 (5 bases). This CDR3 is 15 amino acids long. The V end lost 0 bases, the J end lost 7 bases, and 10 bases lay between the germline ends. CDR1 is LGHNA and CDR2 is YSLEER in the germline V gene. The CDR3 sequence: CASSQDRQMNSPLHF. Written as DNA, the CDR3 is TGCGCCAGCAGCCAAGATCGACAGATGAATTCACCCCTCCACTTT.

V gene TRBV20-1 combines with J gene TRBJ2-6; 12 nucleotides align to TRBD2. After removal of 2 bases from V and 2 bases from J, the junction contained 1 base not matched to a gene. CDR1 is DFQATT, CDR2 SNEGSKA, per germline (reference sequence). CDR3 length: 16 amino acids. The CDR3 DNA reads as TGCAGTGCTAGATCTAGCGGGAGGGCTGGGGCCAACGTCCTGACTTTC. It yields the protein CSARSSGRAGANVLTF.

The table lists this clonotype with many counts. The chain has TRBV27 and TRBJ2-7; D is perhaps TRBD1 (6 bases). CDR1 and CDR2 from the germline V gene are MNHEY and SMNVEV (reference sequence). This CDR3 comprises 11 residues. V lost 4 bases to trimming and J lost 7 bases, with 8 bases between them. CDR3 protein: CASSSTGEQYF. In DNA, the CDR3 is TGTGCCAGCAGTTCGACAGGAGAGCAGTACTTC.

This clonotype showed up many times. The chain carries TRBV2 and TRBJ1-2; no clear D. In germline, CDR1 is SNHLY, CDR2 FYNNEI. V lost 8 bases and J lost 0, with 7 bases in between. This CDR3 spans 12 amino acids. CDR3 protein: CASGLSNYGYTF. The CDR3 nucleotides are TGTGCCAGCGGGCTCTCTAACTATGGCTACACCTTC.

CDR3 region: CASSLGRIAIGELFF. The DNA of the CDR3 is TGTGCCAGCAGCTTAGGGCGCATAGCTATCGGGGAGCTGTTTTTT. The chain couples TRBV7-9 to TRBJ2-2; D gene unclear. V lost 1 base and J 7 bases, leaving 13 bases between the germline ends. CDR3 length: 15 residues. Germline V gives CDR1 SEHNR, CDR2 FQNEAQ (reference sequence). Based on the CDR3 plus reference TRBV7-9 and TRBJ2-2, the full variable domain is DTGVSQNPRHKITKRGQNVTFRCDPISEHNRLYWYRQTLGQGPEFLTYFQNEAQLEKSRLLSDRFSAERPKGSFSTLEIQRTEQGDSAMYLCASSLGRIAIGELFFGEGSRLTVL.

This clonotype appeared many times. This sequence joins TRBV20-1 and TRBJ2-7; TRBD1 matches at 8 bases. Germline assignment: CDR1 DFQATT and CDR2 SNEGSKA (reference sequence). This CDR3 comprises 14 residues. The junction had 11 bases not matched to a gene; V was cut back by 7 bases and J by 3 bases. CDR3 in DNA: TGCAGTGTTTTACCCGGGACAGGTCGCTACGAGCAGTACTTC. Its protein product is CSVLPGTGRYEQYF.

This clonotype has a handful of counts. The chain joins TRBV7-2 to TRBJ1-2; possibly TRBD1 for D (6 bases). The V and J ends lost 3 bases and 4 bases respectively, with 12 bases between them. The CDR3 extends over 14 amino acids. The germline V gene encodes CDR1 SGHTA and CDR2 FQGNSA. As DNA, the CDR3 is TGTGCCAGCAGCTTGGGGAGACAGGCCTATGGCTACACCTTC. Amino acid sequence: CASSLGRQAYGYTF.

This rearrangement joins TRBV4-1 to TRBJ2-1; 14 nucleotides align to TRBD2. V gave up 4 bases and J gave up 6 bases; unmatched junction bases: 5. The CDR3 spans 16 residues. Germline V lookup: CDR1 MGHRA, CDR2 YSYEKL. The CDR3 sequence: CASSRGTSGSLNEQFF. CDR3 sequence (DNA): TGCGCCAGCAGCCGGGGGACTAGCGGGAGTCTCAATGAGCAGTTCTTC.

This clonotype was counted between two and nine times. The chain employs TRBV4-1 and TRBJ1-6, with 7 bases that match TRBD1. From germline, CDR1 is MGHRA and CDR2 YSYEKL. CDR3 length equals 16 residues. Unmatched junction bases numbered 9, after V lost 10 bases and J lost 0 bases. The CDR3, as DNA: TGCGCCACCCGGGACAGTTTAAGCTCCTATAATTCACCCCTCCACTTT. It translates to CATRDSLSSYNSPLHF.

This clonotype occurred many times. The chain is built from TRBV7-2 and TRBJ1-3; 8 bases match TRBD1. This CDR3 comprises 15 residues. From germline, CDR1 is SGHTA and CDR2 FQGNSA. Unmatched junction bases numbered 7, after V lost 5 bases and J lost 4 bases. This CDR3 reads CASSPDRARGNTIYF. CDR3 nucleotide sequence: TGTGCCAGCAGCCCGGACAGGGCAAGGGGAAACACCATATATTTT.

V and J are TRBV7-2 and TRBJ2-7; 7 bases line up with TRBD1. This CDR3 comprises 15 residues. Germline V gene data show CDR1 as SGHTA and CDR2 as FQGNSA. Trimming cost V 1 base and J 2 bases; bases outside gene matches: 5. As DNA, the CDR3 is TGTGCCAGCAGCTTAGGAAGGACAGGTGCCTACGAGCAGTACTTC. This codes for CASSLGRTGAYEQYF.

This clonotype was recorded at least ten times. The chain couples TRBV7-9 to TRBJ2-1, with D uncertain. Trimming left V 4 bases short and J 1 base short, with 11 bases between. The V gene's germline CDR1 is SEHNR and CDR2 FQNEAQ (reference sequence). This CDR3 contains 15 residues. For the CDR3, the DNA is TGTGCCAGCAGCTATACCTCGGCGTCCTACAATGAGCAGTTCTTC. This sequence encodes CASSYTSASYNEQFF.

This clonotype was counted only a few times. The V and J genes are TRBV6-4 and TRBJ2-1; the D call may be TRBD1 or TRBD2 (5 bases each). This CDR3 comprises 15 residues. Germline V lookup: CDR1 MRHNA, CDR2 SNTAGT. V shed 6 bases and J shed 7 bases, with 19 bases lying between them. CDR3 in amino acids: CASSPPGTPRNEQFF. CDR3 in DNA: TGTGCCAGCAGCCCCCCCGGGACGCCAAGGAATGAGCAGTTCTTC.

This clonotype was detected many times. The rearrangement links TRBV6-5 to TRBJ2-3, with a possible D match to TRBD1 (6 bases). Germline V CDR1 and CDR2: MNHEY, SVGAGI. CDR3 length equals 16 residues. V was pared by 6 bases and J by 0 bases, with 16 bases between. The CDR3 DNA follows: TGTGCCAGCAGCCCGGGGACACAGACTAGCACAGATACGCAGTATTTT. Amino acids: CASSPGTQTSTDTQYF.

On this clonotype: The germline gene is not matched at one end of the junction; a read error may be the cause. The gene calls are TRBV20-1 and TRBJ2-7; TRBD2 aligns across 8 bases. The CDR3 sequence is 17 residues long. CDR1 and CDR2 from the germline V gene are DFQATT and SNEGSKA (reference sequence). CDR3 loop: CSAGDSRLALPSYEQYF. The CDR3 DNA follows: TGCAGTGCTGGAGACTCCAGACTAGCGCTGCCCTCCTACGAGCAGTACTTC.